The T cell receptor (beta chain) under discussion was sequenced for a study of CD8+ T cells in alopecia areata. This CDR3 has 15 residues. Germline trimming cut 1 base from V and 7 bases from J; bases unmatched to any gene: 10. The germline CDR1 and CDR2 sequences are MGHRA and YSYEKL. Sequencing used cDNA as its template, made by extracting RNA and reverse transcribing it. This table comes from immunoSEQ multiplex PCR, and its TCRdb copy is limited to in-frame clones, with some not included. Here the sample spans approximately 150,000 clones, roughly 66% being singletons. This specimen was CD8+ T cells sorted from blood, taken at week 0. The rearrangement uses TRBV4-1 and TRBJ2-7; TRBD2 agrees at 7 bases. This receptor was taken from a human donor with alopecia areata. The CDR3, as DNA: TGCGCCAGCAGCCAAGTTCAACTAGCGACGCAGGAGCAGTACTTC. Translating it yields CASSQVQLATQEQYF.